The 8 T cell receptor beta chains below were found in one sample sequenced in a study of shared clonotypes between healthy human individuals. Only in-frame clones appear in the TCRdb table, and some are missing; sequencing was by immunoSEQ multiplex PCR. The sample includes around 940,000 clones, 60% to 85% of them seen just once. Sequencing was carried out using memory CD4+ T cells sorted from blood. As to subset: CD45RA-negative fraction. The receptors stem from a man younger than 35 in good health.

Here the CDR3 reads CASSIPGVGTGELFF. The CDR3 region has the DNA TGTGCCAGTAGTATCCCAGGGGTGGGCACCGGGGAGCTGTTTTTT. The chain links TRBV19 to TRBJ2-2, with a tentative D call TRBD1 (6 bases). V lost 3 bases and J lost 4, with 12 bases in between. The V gene's germline CDR1 is LNHDA and CDR2 SQIVND (reference sequence). CDR3 length: 15 amino acids.

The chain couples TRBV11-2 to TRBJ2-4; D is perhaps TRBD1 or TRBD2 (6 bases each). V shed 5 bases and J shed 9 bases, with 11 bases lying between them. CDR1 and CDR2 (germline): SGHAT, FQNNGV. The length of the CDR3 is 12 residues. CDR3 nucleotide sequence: TGTGCCAGCAGCCTAAAGGGGGGCATTCAGTACTTC. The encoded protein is CASSLKGGIQYF.

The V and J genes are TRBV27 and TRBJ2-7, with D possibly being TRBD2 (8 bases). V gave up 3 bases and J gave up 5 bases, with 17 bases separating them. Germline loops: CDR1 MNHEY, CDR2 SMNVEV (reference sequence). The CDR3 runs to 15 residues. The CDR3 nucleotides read TGTGCCAGCAGTTTGATAGCGGGACAGTTCGACGAGCAGTACTTC. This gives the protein CASSLIAGQFDEQYF.

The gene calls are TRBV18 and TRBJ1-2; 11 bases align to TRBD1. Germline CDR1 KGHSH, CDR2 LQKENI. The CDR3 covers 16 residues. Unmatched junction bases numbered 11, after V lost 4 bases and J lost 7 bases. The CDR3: CASSQAGQGGSGGYTF. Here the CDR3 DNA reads TGTGCCAGCTCACAAGCGGGACAGGGGGGTTCCGGTGGCTACACCTTC.

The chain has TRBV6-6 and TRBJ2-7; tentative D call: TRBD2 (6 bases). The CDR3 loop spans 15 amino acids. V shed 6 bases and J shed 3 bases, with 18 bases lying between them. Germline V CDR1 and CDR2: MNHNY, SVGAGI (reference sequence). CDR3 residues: CASSDHGEAIYEQYF. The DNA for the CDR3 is TGTGCCAGCAGCGATCACGGGGAGGCTATCTACGAGCAGTACTTC.

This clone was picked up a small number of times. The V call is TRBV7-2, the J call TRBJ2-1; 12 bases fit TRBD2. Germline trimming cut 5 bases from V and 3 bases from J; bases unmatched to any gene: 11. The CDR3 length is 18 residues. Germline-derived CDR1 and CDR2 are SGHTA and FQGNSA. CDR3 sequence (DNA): TGTGCCAGCAGCAATGGAACTAGCGGGAGGAGTCGCTACAATGAGCAGTTCTTC. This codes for CASSNGTSGRSRYNEQFF.

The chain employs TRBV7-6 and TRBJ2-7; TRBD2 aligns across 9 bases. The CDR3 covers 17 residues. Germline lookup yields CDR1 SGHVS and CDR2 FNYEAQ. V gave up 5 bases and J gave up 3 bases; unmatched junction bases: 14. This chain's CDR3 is CASSRGASGVINYEQYF. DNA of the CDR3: TGTGCCAGCAGCCGAGGGGCTAGCGGGGTTATAAACTACGAGCAGTACTTC.

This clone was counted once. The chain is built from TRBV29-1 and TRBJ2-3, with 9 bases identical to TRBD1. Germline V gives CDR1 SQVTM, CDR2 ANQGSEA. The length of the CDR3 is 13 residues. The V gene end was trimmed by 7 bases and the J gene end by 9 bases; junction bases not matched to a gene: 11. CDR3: CSGGQGIVKTQYF. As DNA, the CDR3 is TGCAGCGGCGGACAGGGGATAGTGAAGACGCAGTATTTT.